The 5 T cell receptor beta chains reported below all come from one sample, sequenced in a study of beta chain features in type 1 diabetes. Of the isolated RNA, all was reverse transcribed, and so the sequenced material was expressed TCRB transcripts. Profiled with immunoSEQ multiplex PCR; TCRdb holds only in-frame clones, not every one. The profile shows 390,000 or so clones, around 14% of them singletons. The sample comprised naive CD4+ T cells from blood. Receptors originate from a man in his thirties or forties in good health.

The chain joins TRBV7-2 to TRBJ1-1; D may be TRBD1 (6 bases). Per the germline V gene, CDR1 is SGHTA and CDR2 is FQGNSA. Trimming shortened V by 6 bases and J by 4 bases, and 15 bases separated the two germline ends. The CDR3 loop spans 14 amino acids. The CDR3 region is CASRKPGHPTEAFF. The CDR3 nucleotides read TGTGCCAGCAGAAAACCGGGACACCCCACTGAAGCTTTCTTT.

The chain couples TRBV18 to TRBJ1-3; D is perhaps TRBD1 (5 bases). CDR3 length equals 14 residues. Trimming took 6 bases from V and 4 from J, leaving 13 bases between them. Germline loops: CDR1 KGHSH, CDR2 LQKENI. The CDR3 DNA is TGTGCCAGCTCCGAGGGGACCCGGGGAAACACCATATATTTT. It translates to CASSEGTRGNTIYF.

There are a few counts of this clone. This chain links TRBV5-1 with TRBJ2-3; the D gene is possibly TRBD2 (6 bases). CDR3 length: 15 amino acids. Trimming removed 1 base at V and 2 bases at J, with 11 bases between. CDR1 is SGHRS, CDR2 YFSETQ, per germline. Here the CDR3 DNA reads TGCGCCAGCAGCTTGCGGACTACTCTCACAGATACGCAGTATTTT. Translated: CASSLRTTLTDTQYF.

Notes on this clone: The same CDR3 can be traced to other DNA sequences in this sample. The rearrangement links TRBV6-5 to TRBJ1-5, with D tentatively TRBD1 (5 bases). The germline V gene has CDR1 MNHEY and CDR2 SVGAGI. V shed 0 bases and J shed 7 bases, with 7 bases lying between them. The CDR3 loop spans 13 amino acids. The CDR3 region is CASSYSRGQPQHF. DNA for the CDR3: TGTGCCAGCAGTTACTCTCGGGGGCAGCCCCAGCATTTT.

The genes are TRBV6-1 and TRBJ2-5; 7 positions agree with TRBD1. With V trimmed by 8 bases and J by 2 bases, 8 bases remained unmatched. Per the germline V gene, CDR1 is MNHNS and CDR2 is SASEGT. CDR3 size: 14 residues. The CDR3 region has the DNA TGTGCCAGCTCAAGGGGGCCCGCGCAAGAGACCCAGTACTTC. Residues: CASSRGPAQETQYF.